This T cell receptor beta chain was sequenced for a study of beta chain features in type 1 diabetes. Broader study findings: All four CD4+ subsets from Type 1 diabetes patients carried moderately but significantly shorter TCRB CDR3s.

The study reverse transcribed the entire isolated RNA, so it sequenced expressed TCRB transcripts. Naive, central memory and regulatory T cell samples yielded some 3.9 million reads on average. Clones were sequenced by immunoSEQ multiplex PCR, and TCRdb holds only the in-frame ones, with some missing. The data show around 180,000 clones, around 8% seen once. Comments on this clone: Antigen: not known.

V was pared by 5 bases and J by 3 bases, with 15 bases between. The CDR3 contains 15 residues. Per the germline V gene, CDR1 is SGHAT and CDR2 is FQNNGV. The TCR was taken from a woman aged 35 to 49 with type 1 diabetes. The sequenced material came from central memory CD4+ T cells from blood. J is TRBJ2-3 and V is TRBV11-2; a weak D match, TRBD2 (6 bases). CDR3 DNA: TGTGCCAGCAGCCAGGGACTCCGGGCGACAGATACGCAGTATTTT. This sequence encodes CASSQGLRATDTQYF.